These 32 T cell receptor beta chains share one sample of origin, sequenced in a study of T cell repertoires in cytomegalovirus infection. MiXCR, applied by TCRdb to the reads, yields one record per CDR3 protein. The sample gives 650,000 to 850,000 distinct CDR3 sequences, almost 30% of which show up once; around 13% is in the top ten. No antigen is known for these receptors. The material sequenced was cultured CD8+ T cells from PBMCs, taken from culture after CMV antigen stimulation. These receptors were obtained from a human donor in good health (CMV status not recorded). Some clones in this sample may be carry-over from other donors' samples.

This clonotype was seen many times. The chain links TRBV7-2 to TRBJ2-7; D gene ambiguous. Trimming stripped 1 base from V and 3 bases from J, with 7 bases between. Germline V gene data show CDR1 as SGHTA and CDR2 as FQGNSA. The CDR3 runs 13 residues. DNA for the CDR3: TGTGCCAGCAGCTTAGATCGGGTCTACGAGCAGTACGTC. This gives the protein CASSLDRVYEQYV.

This chain connects TRBV6-5 to TRBJ2-5; D remains ambiguous. Trimming left V 5 bases short and J 0 bases short, with 16 bases between. From germline, CDR1 is MNHEY and CDR2 SVGAGI. The CDR3 extends over 16 amino acids. The DNA for the CDR3 is TGTGCCAGCAGTCATTCCTCAAAGGGCCACCAAGAGACCCAGTACTTC. It codes for CASSHSSKGHQETQYF.

This clonotype was seen only a few times. The rearrangement joins TRBV11-1 to TRBJ1-1; D perhaps matches TRBD1 (5 bases). The CDR3 runs to 13 residues. In germline, CDR1 is SGHAT, CDR2 FQDESV (reference sequence). Trimming left V 7 bases short and J 3 bases short, with 12 bases between. The CDR3 is CASTITGDTEAFF. CDR3 nucleotides: TGTGCCAGCACCATTACGGGGGACACTGAAGCTTTCTTT.

The rearrangement uses TRBV6-5 and TRBJ2-2; 11 bases agree with TRBD1. The CDR3 has 16 amino acids. Per the germline V gene, CDR1 is MNHEY and CDR2 is SVGAGI. Trimming at V came to 5 bases and at J to 4 bases, leaving 6 bases not matched to a gene. The CDR3 spells CASSQDRGPVTGELFF. DNA of the CDR3: TGTGCCAGCAGTCAGGACAGGGGGCCGGTCACCGGGGAGCTGTTTTTT.

Turning to this clonotype: This sequence may be a read error, since a much larger clone differs from it by one base. The V gene is TRBV12-3 or TRBV12-4, the J gene TRBJ2-5; 9 positions agree with TRBD2. This CDR3 has 14 amino acids. Here the CDR3 reads CANSLAGVQETQYF. In DNA form, the CDR3 reads TGTGCCAACAGTTTAGCGGGGGTGCAAGAGACCCAGTACTTC.

There are a few counts of this clonotype. This chain uses TRBV7-6 with TRBJ2-2; TRBD1 matches at 7 bases. Germline CDR1 is SGHVS and CDR2 is FNYEAQ. Trimming took 5 bases from V and 7 from J; bases not matched to a gene: 7. The CDR3 has 14 residues. Here the CDR3 reads CASSGQAPGGELFF. In DNA, the CDR3 is TGTGCCAGCAGCGGACAGGCTCCCGGCGGGGAGCTGTTTTTT.

The rearrangement uses TRBV27 and TRBJ2-2, with 7 bases fitting TRBD1. The ends lost 6 bases at V and 7 bases at J; junction bases unmatched: 8. In germline, CDR1 is MNHEY, CDR2 SMNVEV (reference sequence). This CDR3 region has 14 residues. As DNA, the CDR3 is TGTGCCAGCAGACGAGGGGGCTTCGGCGGGGAGCTGTTTTTT. Its translation is CASRRGGFGGELFF.

The chain carries TRBV19 and TRBJ2-5; D possibly matches TRBD1 or TRBD2 (6 bases each). The length of the CDR3 is 14 residues. V was pared by 6 bases and J by 5 bases, with 16 bases between. CDR1 LNHDA and CDR2 SQIVND come from the germline V gene (reference sequence). CDR3 sequence: CASSFNREVETQYF. Here the CDR3 DNA reads TGTGCCAGTAGCTTCAACAGGGAGGTCGAGACCCAGTACTTC.

The chain joins TRBV7-9 to TRBJ1-1; TRBD1 matches 7 bases. Germline V CDR1 and CDR2: SEHNR, FQNEAQ (reference sequence). The CDR3 is made up of 16 amino acids. V was clipped by 7 bases and J by 3 bases; unmatched bases: 14. The CDR3 nucleotides are TGTGCCAGCACCCTTAAAAGGGGGCTCAATTACACTGAAGCTTTCTTT. It codes for CASTLKRGLNYTEAFF.

This clonotype was seen a single time. The chain combines TRBV14 with TRBJ2-1; a possible D gene is TRBD1 (6 bases). The CDR3 totals 17 residues. The germline V gene has CDR1 SGHDN and CDR2 FVKESK. The V end lost 1 base, the J end lost 4 bases, and 17 bases lay between the germline ends. In DNA, the CDR3 is TGTGCCAGCAGCCAAGGTCCAGGGGAAACACCTTACAATGAGCAGTTCTTC. Translating it yields CASSQGPGETPYNEQFF.

The chain carries TRBV12-3 or TRBV12-4 and TRBJ1-4, with D unresolved. Between the trimmed V and J ends, which lost 5 bases and 8 bases, there was a span of 12 bases. The CDR3 spans 13 residues. In DNA, the CDR3 is TGTGCCAGCAGTCCGCTTAGATGGGAAAAACTGTTTTTT. Protein product: CASSPLRWEKLFF.

CDR3 in amino acids: CASSLVRDSPLHF. CDR3 DNA: TGTGCCAGCAGTTTGGTCCGGGATTCACCCCTCCACTTT. J is TRBJ1-6 and V is TRBV27; D call uncertain. Germline CDR1 reads MNHEY; CDR2 reads SMNVEV (reference sequence). The CDR3 loop spans 13 amino acids. Trimming left V 3 bases short and J 8 bases short, with 8 bases between.

V usage is TRBV10-3 and J usage is TRBJ1-2; D call uncertain. The CDR3 sequence is 15 residues long. CDR1 and CDR2 (germline): ENHRY, SYGVKD. The ends were cut back, 2 bases at V and 5 bases at J, with 15 bases in the middle. CDR3 region: CAISEGDQPIYGYTF. The CDR3 bases are TGTGCCATCAGTGAGGGGGATCAACCCATTTATGGCTACACCTTC.

In this sample, this clonotype turned up a few times. The rearrangement joins TRBV28 to TRBJ2-6; no clear D. CDR3 length: 15 residues. Trimming cost V 5 bases and J 0 bases, with 8 bases left between them. Germline CDR1 is MDHEN and CDR2 is SYDVKM. This chain's CDR3 is CASSIQDSGANVLTF. As DNA, the CDR3 is TGTGCCAGCAGTATCCAGGACTCTGGGGCCAACGTCCTGACTTTC.

The table lists this clonotype with a few counts. CDR3 amino acids: CARRIGQASYEQYV. CDR3 nucleotides: TGTGCCAGACGAATCGGACAGGCCTCCTACGAGCAGTACGTC. V gene TRBV6-2 or TRBV6-3 combines with J gene TRBJ2-7, with 7 bases lining up with TRBD1. Germline CDR1 is MNHEY and CDR2 is SVGEGT. V gave up 9 bases and J gave up 0 bases; unmatched junction bases: 8. The CDR3 is 14 residues long.

This clonotype has a count of ten or more. The chain uses TRBV28 and TRBJ2-3; D gene ambiguous. Trimming pared 5 bases from V and 2 bases from J, leaving 11 bases between. The CDR3 is 14 residues long. Germline CDR1 reads MDHEN; CDR2 reads SYDVKM. The CDR3 region has the DNA TGTGCCAGCAGTCCGGACCGTAACACAGATACGCAGTATTTT. Protein product: CASSPDRNTDTQYF.

This chain connects TRBV20-1 to TRBJ1-1; 8 bases fit TRBD1. V shed 0 bases, J shed 5 bases, and the junction held 8 bases outside the gene matches. The CDR3 contains 15 residues. Germline CDR1 and CDR2: DFQATT and SNEGSKA (reference sequence). The CDR3 reads CSARDLQGVSTEAFF. As DNA, the CDR3 is TGCAGTGCTAGAGATTTACAGGGGGTCAGTACTGAAGCTTTCTTT.

In the case of this clonotype: One end of the junction does not line up with germline, which may come from a read error. The genes are TRBV5-6 and TRBJ2-1, with TRBD1 as a possible D gene (6 bases). This CDR3 is built from 15 residues. Germline loops: CDR1 SGHDT, CDR2 YYEEEE. The CDR3 loop is CASRLAGDPYNEQFF. CDR3 sequence (DNA): TGTGCCAGCAGATTGGCAGGGGACCCCTACAATGAGCAGTTCTTC. Variable domain in full (rest from reference TRBV5-6 and TRBJ2-1): DAGVTQSPTHLIKTRGQQVTLRCSPKSGHDTVSWYQQALGQGPQFIFQYYEEEERQRGNFPDRFSGHQFPNYSSELNVNALLLGDSALYLCASRLAGDPYNEQFFGPGTRLTVL.

This clonotype was counted many times. This chain's CDR3 is CASSPGGELTEAFF. As DNA, the CDR3 is TGTGCCAGCAGCCCAGGGGGGGAATTAACTGAAGCTTTCTTT. The chain links TRBV7-6 to TRBJ1-1, with 7 bases lining up with TRBD1. There are 14 residues in the CDR3. Germline-derived CDR1 and CDR2 are SGHVS and FNYEAQ. V lost 5 bases and J lost 5; bases outside the gene matches: 8.

Comment on this clonotype: Just one base apart from a much larger clone, this may be a read error. The chain recombines TRBV27 with TRBJ2-2, with a tentative D call TRBD1 (5 bases). The ends were cut back, 6 bases at V and 6 bases at J, with 14 bases in the middle. CDR1 MNHEY and CDR2 SMNVEV come from the germline V gene (reference sequence). CDR3 length: 14 residues. This chain's CDR3 is CASSVRVESGELFF. The CDR3 DNA is TGTGCCAGCAGCGTCAGGGTGGAGTCCGGGGAGCTGTTTTTT.

Remarks on this clonotype: A much larger clone differs from this one at a single base, so this may be a read error. The rearrangement links TRBV4-1 to TRBJ2-1; no definite D call. The CDR3 length is 12 residues. The germline V gene encodes CDR1 MGHRA and CDR2 YSYEKL. The CDR3 here is CASSHAYNEQFF. In nucleotides, the CDR3 is TGTGCCAGCAGCCATGCTTACAATGAGCAGTTCTTC.

This clonotype was observed a handful of times. The chain employs TRBV4-2 and TRBJ2-3; D may be TRBD1 or TRBD2 (5 bases each). The germline V gene has CDR1 LGHNA and CDR2 YNFKEQ. The CDR3 has 16 residues. Trimming took 1 base from V and 2 from J, leaving 13 bases between them. The CDR3: CASSQAGGGATDTQYF. The CDR3 coding sequence is TGTGCCAGCAGCCAAGCTGGGGGTGGCGCCACAGATACGCAGTATTTT.

The chain carries TRBV7-6 and TRBJ2-7, with D tentatively TRBD1 or TRBD2 (5 bases each). Germline V CDR1 and CDR2: SGHVS, FNYEAQ. This CDR3 region has 17 residues. V was trimmed by 1 base and J by 1 base, leaving 17 bases between them. CDR3 sequence (DNA): TGTGCCAGCAGCTTAGGAGGGGATGGGGAGTGGTCCTACGAGCAGTACTTC. This encodes CASSLGGDGEWSYEQYF. The full variable domain, with the rest looked up from reference TRBV7-6 and TRBJ2-7, is GAGVSQSPRYKVTKRGQDVALRCDPISGHVSLYWYRQALGQGPEFLTYFNYEAQQDKSGLPNDRFSAERPEGSISTLTIQRTEQRDSAMYRCASSLGGDGEWSYEQYFGPGTRLTVT.

The chain has TRBV6-5 and TRBJ1-1; no clear D gene. In germline, CDR1 is MNHEY, CDR2 SVGAGI. The V gene lost 5 bases and the J gene lost 4 bases, with 8 bases spanning the gap. This CDR3 has 12 amino acids. This CDR3 reads CASSMRSTEAFF. CDR3 coding DNA: TGTGCCAGCAGTATGAGGAGCACTGAAGCTTTCTTT.

In this sample, this clonotype turned up many times. The V gene is TRBV29-1, the J gene TRBJ1-2; D remains ambiguous. The CDR3 has 11 amino acids. V lost 0 bases to trimming and J lost 6 bases, with 5 bases between them. Germline V gene lookup returns CDR1 SQVTM and CDR2 ANQGSEA. CDR3 in DNA: TGCAGCGTTGAAGATCGGGATGGCTACACCTTC. Its protein is CSVEDRDGYTF.

The CDR3 is CASSAGQGGFTEAFF. For the CDR3, the DNA is TGTGCCAGCAGTGCAGGACAGGGGGGTTTCACTGAAGCTTTCTTT. This chain links TRBV27 with TRBJ1-1; 10 bases map to TRBD1. Germline CDR1 and CDR2: MNHEY and SMNVEV (reference sequence). CDR3 size: 15 residues. With V trimmed by 5 bases and J by 4 bases, 7 bases remained unmatched.

The chain uses TRBV3-1 and TRBJ1-2, with a possible D match to TRBD1 (5 bases). Trimming left V 0 bases short and J 4 bases short, with 12 bases between. Germline CDR1 and CDR2: LGHDT and YNNKEL (reference sequence). This CDR3 has 15 amino acids. The CDR3 bases are TGTGCCAGCAGCCAAGATCGGGGCAGCGGCTATGGCTACACCTTC. Translation gives CASSQDRGSGYGYTF.

The chain is built from TRBV12-3 or TRBV12-4 and TRBJ2-7, with 10 nucleotides matching TRBD2. This CDR3 comprises 13 residues. J gave up 7 bases and V 4 bases, and 4 bases lay outside the gene matches. CDR3 DNA sequence: TGTGCCAGCAGTTGGAAGCGGGGGGGGGAGCAGTACTTC. Its protein product is CASSWKRGGEQYF.

There are a few counts of this clonotype. V and J are TRBV7-9 and TRBJ1-4, with D possibly TRBD1 on 5 matching bases. V was shortened by 0 bases and J by 7 bases, with 15 bases between the two germline ends. Looked up from germline, CDR1 is SEHNR and CDR2 is FQNEAQ (reference sequence). There are 16 residues in the CDR3. The CDR3 spells CASSLAGEKGGEKLFF. The CDR3 coding sequence is TGTGCCAGCAGCTTAGCGGGGGAGAAGGGAGGTGAAAAACTGTTTTTT.

This clonotype is a singleton in its sample. This may be a read error, as it is one base from a much larger clone. The chain uses TRBV7-8 and TRBJ2-3; D gene ambiguous. V was cut by 7 bases and J by 0 bases, with 20 bases left in between. Germline CDR1 reads SGHVS; CDR2 reads FQNEAQ. CDR3 size: 17 residues. CDR3 sequence (DNA): TGTGCCAGCAACTTCAAAATCCGGAACAAGAGCACAGATACGCAGTATTTT. Translation: CASNFKIRNKSTDTQYF.

This clonotype was seen many times. The genes are TRBV7-9 and TRBJ2-1, with D tentatively TRBD2 (5 bases). Between the trimmed V and J ends, which lost 0 bases and 5 bases, there was a span of 8 bases. The CDR3 runs 14 residues. CDR1 is SEHNR and CDR2 is FQNEAQ in the germline V gene (reference sequence). This chain's CDR3 is CASSLADWDNEQFF. The CDR3 nucleotides are TGTGCCAGCAGCTTAGCGGACTGGGACAATGAGCAGTTCTTC. The full variable domain, completed using reference TRBV7-9 and TRBJ2-1, is DTGVSQNPRHKITKRGQNVTFRCDPISEHNRLYWYRQTLGQGPEFLTYFQNEAQLEKSRLLSDRFSAERPKGSFSTLEIQRTEQGDSAMYLCASSLADWDNEQFFGPGTRLTVL.

The table lists this clonotype with a few counts. Here the CDR3 reads CASSARGQGAHEQFF. The CDR3 DNA reads TGTGCCAGCAGCGCTCGGGGACAGGGGGCGCATGAGCAGTTCTTC. This rearrangement joins TRBV9 to TRBJ2-1; 12 nucleotides agree with TRBD1. V lost 3 bases and J lost 8; bases outside the gene matches: 6. Germline CDR1 and CDR2: SGDLS and YYNGEE. This CDR3 is built from 15 residues.